This TCR beta chain emerged from a study of blood T cell repertoires in COVID-19. At the level of the study: Acute-phase and convalescent COVID-19 samples originated in the United States, Italy and Spain. PBMCs, B-cell-depleted T cells, or T cells were the source of the cDNA or gDNA that made up the material.

Original data processing: Reference gene primer amplification gave estimated nucleated cell counts. Libraries were prepared by immunoSEQ multiplex PCR; TCRdb keeps only in-frame clonotypes and omits some of them. The V and J calls and clone size were taken over from that table, and D and trimming were inferred from the DNA. The sample contains 200,000 to 300,000 clones, 80% to 90% of which appear only once. Sequencing used peripheral blood. The sequence was collected from a man aged 35 to 55 who had recovered from COVID-19.

The CDR3 sequence: CASSGWTSGSGTDTQYF. The CDR3 DNA sequence: TGTGCCAGCAGCGGATGGACTAGCGGGAGTGGCACAGATACGCAGTATTTT. The rearrangement uses TRBV9 and TRBJ2-3, with 13 bases identical to TRBD2. The CDR3 consists of 17 residues. V lost 3 bases and J lost 1; bases outside the gene matches: 5. Germline loops: CDR1 SGDLS, CDR2 YYNGEE.